This T cell receptor beta chain was recovered during a study of T cell changes during pregnancy in multiple sclerosis. Clones were read by immunoSEQ multiplex PCR, and TCRdb kept only the in-frame ones, dropping some. The repertoire has roughly 63,000 clones, roughly 87% of them found once; the top ten carry more than 2%. Material: peripheral blood, obtained in the second trimester of pregnancy. The source of this sequence is a female donor in good health, enrolled as a control in a pregnancy study.

The CDR3 is CASSLAGPADTQYF. The CDR3 coding sequence is TGTGCCAGCAGTTTGGCGGGGCCAGCGGATACGCAGTATTTT. J is TRBJ2-3 and V is TRBV27; tentative D call: TRBD2 (6 bases). CDR1 MNHEY and CDR2 SMNVEV come from the germline V gene (reference sequence). This CDR3 is 14 amino acids long. V was clipped by 3 bases and J by 6 bases, with 13 bases between them.